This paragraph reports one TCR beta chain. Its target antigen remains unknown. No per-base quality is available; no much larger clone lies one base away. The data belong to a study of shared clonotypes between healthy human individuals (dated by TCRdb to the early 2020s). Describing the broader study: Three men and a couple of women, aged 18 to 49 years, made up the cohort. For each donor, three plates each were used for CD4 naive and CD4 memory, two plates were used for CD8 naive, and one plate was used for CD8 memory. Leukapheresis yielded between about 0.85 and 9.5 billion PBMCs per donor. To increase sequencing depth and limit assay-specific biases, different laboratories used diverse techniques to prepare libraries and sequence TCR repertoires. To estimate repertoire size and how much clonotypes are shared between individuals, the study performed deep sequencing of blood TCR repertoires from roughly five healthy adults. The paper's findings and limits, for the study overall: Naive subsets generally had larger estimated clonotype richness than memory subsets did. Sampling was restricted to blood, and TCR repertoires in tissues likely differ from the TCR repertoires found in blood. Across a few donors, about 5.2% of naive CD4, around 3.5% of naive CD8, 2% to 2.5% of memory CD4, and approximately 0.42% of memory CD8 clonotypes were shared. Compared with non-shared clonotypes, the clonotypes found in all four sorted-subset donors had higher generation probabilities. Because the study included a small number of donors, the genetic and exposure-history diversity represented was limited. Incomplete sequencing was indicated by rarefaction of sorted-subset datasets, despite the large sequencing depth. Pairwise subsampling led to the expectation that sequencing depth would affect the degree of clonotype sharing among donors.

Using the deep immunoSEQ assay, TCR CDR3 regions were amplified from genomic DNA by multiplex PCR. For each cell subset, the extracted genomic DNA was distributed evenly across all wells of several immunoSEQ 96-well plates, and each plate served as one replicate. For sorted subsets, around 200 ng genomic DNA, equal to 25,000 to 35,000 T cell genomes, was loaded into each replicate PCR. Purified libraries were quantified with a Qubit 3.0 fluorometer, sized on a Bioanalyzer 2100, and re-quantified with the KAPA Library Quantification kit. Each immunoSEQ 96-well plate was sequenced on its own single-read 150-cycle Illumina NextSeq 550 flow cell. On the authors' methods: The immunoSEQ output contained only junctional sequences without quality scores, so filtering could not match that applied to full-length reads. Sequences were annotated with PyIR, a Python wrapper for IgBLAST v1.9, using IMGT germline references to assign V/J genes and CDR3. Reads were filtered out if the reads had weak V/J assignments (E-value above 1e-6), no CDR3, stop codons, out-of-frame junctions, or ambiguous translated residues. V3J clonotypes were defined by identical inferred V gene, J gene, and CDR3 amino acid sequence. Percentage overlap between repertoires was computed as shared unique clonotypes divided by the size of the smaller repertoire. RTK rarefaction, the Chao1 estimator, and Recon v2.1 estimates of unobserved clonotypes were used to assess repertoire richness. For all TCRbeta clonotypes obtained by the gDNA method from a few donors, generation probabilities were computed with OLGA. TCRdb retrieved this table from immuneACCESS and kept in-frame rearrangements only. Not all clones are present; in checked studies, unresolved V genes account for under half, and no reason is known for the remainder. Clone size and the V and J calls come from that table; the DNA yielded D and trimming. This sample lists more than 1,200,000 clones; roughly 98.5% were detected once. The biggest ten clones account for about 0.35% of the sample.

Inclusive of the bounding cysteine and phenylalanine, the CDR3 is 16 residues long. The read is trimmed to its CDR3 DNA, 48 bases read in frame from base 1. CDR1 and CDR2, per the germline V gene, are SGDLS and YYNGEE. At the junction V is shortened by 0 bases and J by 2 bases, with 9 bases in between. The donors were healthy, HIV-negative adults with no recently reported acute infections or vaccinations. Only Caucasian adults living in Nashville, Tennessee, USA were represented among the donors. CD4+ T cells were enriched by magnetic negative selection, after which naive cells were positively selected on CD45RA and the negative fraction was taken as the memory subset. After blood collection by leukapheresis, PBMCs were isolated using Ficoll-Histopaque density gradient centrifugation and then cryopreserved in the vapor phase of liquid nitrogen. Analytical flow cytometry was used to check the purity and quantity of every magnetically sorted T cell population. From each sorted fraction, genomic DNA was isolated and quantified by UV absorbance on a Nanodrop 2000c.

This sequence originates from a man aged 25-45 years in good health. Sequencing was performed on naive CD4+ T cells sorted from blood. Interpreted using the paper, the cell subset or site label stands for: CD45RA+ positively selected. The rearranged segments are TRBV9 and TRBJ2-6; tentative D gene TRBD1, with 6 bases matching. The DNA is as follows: TGTGCCAGCAGCGTAGGAACAGGGCCTGGGGCCAACGTCCTGACTTTC. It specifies CASSVGTGPGANVLTF. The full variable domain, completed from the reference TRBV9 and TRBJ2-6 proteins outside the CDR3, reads DSGVTQTPKHLITATGQRVTLRCSPRSGDLSVYWYQQSLDQGLQFLIQYYNGEERAKGNILERFSAQQFPDLHSELNLSSLELGDSALYFCASSVGTGPGANVLTFGAGSRLTVL.